This T cell receptor beta chain was retrieved from a study of cytomegalovirus exposure and HLA in healthy donors. Study as a whole: Within an early data release were about 85 million unique TCRs drawn from HLA-typed donors.

The primer mix had 60 Vbeta and 13 Jbeta primers. Measured with immunoSEQ multiplex PCR; TCRdb has only the in-frame clones, and not every one. The table has approximately 160,000 clones, about 83% seen once. Deletions cut 6 bases from V and 6 bases from J, with 18 bases between. The CDR3 contains 15 residues. The germline V gene encodes CDR1 MNHNY and CDR2 SVGAGI (reference sequence). Notes on this clone: No antigen is known for it.

Study-wide results and caveats: An Asian-associated ancestry cluster reportedly showed fewer N-insertions than the roughly 700-donor mean in a later analysis.

The clonotype comes from a girl aged 5-17 years in good health and CMV-seropositive. The sample was PBMCs. The gene calls are TRBV6-6 and TRBJ1-5; D unclear. The CDR3 region is CASSLLIGGGQPQHF. The CDR3 DNA sequence: TGTGCCAGCAGCCTACTCATAGGTGGCGGTCAGCCCCAGCATTTT.